This passage covers 7 T cell receptor beta chains from one sample sequenced in a study of molecular identifiers for immune sequencing clone quantification. TCRdb used MiXCR to reprocess the PCR reads, holding one entry per CDR3 protein. The table includes about 510,000 distinct CDR3 sequences, around 21% detected once. Sequences were obtained from naive CD8+ T cells from blood, with Jurkat cell RNA spiked in. Specified subset: FACS-sorted CD8+CD4-CCR7+CD45RA+ naive T cells. Source of these receptors: a human donor in good health. Some libraries in this study had Jurkat cell RNA spiked in.

This clonotype has a count of ten or more. V gene TRBV29-1 combines with J gene TRBJ2-4, with D possibly matching TRBD1 (6 bases). The CDR3 has 14 residues. Between the trimmed V and J ends, which lost 4 bases and 3 bases, there was a span of 13 bases. CDR1 is SQVTM, CDR2 ANQGSEA, per germline. The DNA for the CDR3 is TGCAGCGTTGGCCGACAGGTTGACAAAAACATTCAGTACTTC. Its translation: CSVGRQVDKNIQYF.

CDR3 amino acids: CASSVALRTYNEQFF. The CDR3 DNA reads as TGTGCCAGCAGCGTAGCGCTGAGAACCTACAATGAGCAGTTCTTC. This chain joins TRBV9 and TRBJ2-1; D is unresolved. The CDR3 is 15 amino acids. Germline loops: CDR1 SGDLS, CDR2 YYNGEE. Trimming stripped 0 bases from V and 2 bases from J, with 9 bases between.

About this clonotype: This may stem from a read error, because a much larger clone lies one nucleotide away. The J gene is TRBJ2-6, the V gene TRBV20-1; D remains ambiguous. CDR1 and CDR2 (germline): DFQATT, SNEGSKA (reference sequence). Between the trimmed V and J ends, which lost 6 bases and 0 bases, there was a span of 18 bases. The CDR3 spans 17 residues. The CDR3 nucleotides are TGCAGTGCAGATTTTAGACATACGAGCTCTGGGGCCAACGTCCTGACTTTC. Amino acids: CSADFRHTSSGANVLTF.

V and J are TRBV13 and TRBJ1-3, with D hard to call. The germline V and J ends were trimmed by 5 bases and 0 bases, with 14 bases remaining between them. Germline CDR1 PRHDT, CDR2 FYEKMQ (reference sequence). This CDR3 comprises 16 residues. Here the CDR3 DNA reads TGTGCCAGCAGCATCACAAGGGTCCACTCTGGAAACACCATATATTTT. Protein product: CASSITRVHSGNTIYF.

This clonotype occurred many times. The V and J genes are TRBV13 and TRBJ2-7, with TRBD2 matching over 7 bases. The CDR3 totals 17 residues. Looked up from germline, CDR1 is PRHDT and CDR2 is FYEKMQ (reference sequence). The ends lost 2 bases at V and 2 bases at J; junction bases unmatched: 12. CDR3 in amino acids: CASSLWGSGGEAYEQYF. DNA for the CDR3: TGTGCCAGCAGCTTATGGGGGTCGGGGGGAGAAGCCTACGAGCAGTACTTC.

This clonotype came up many times. This rearrangement joins TRBV7-9 to TRBJ1-1; D uncertain. The CDR3 consists of 11 residues. Germline CDR1 reads SEHNR; CDR2 reads FQNEAQ (reference sequence). Between the trimmed V and J ends, which lost 7 bases and 1 base, there was a span of 4 bases. In DNA form, the CDR3 reads TGTGCCAGCACGGGGAACACTGAAGCTTTCTTT. This encodes CASTGNTEAFF.

The CDR3 is CASSQARTSGALEQYF. Here the CDR3 DNA reads TGTGCCAGCAGTCAAGCCCGGACTAGCGGGGCCTTGGAGCAGTACTTC. V usage is TRBV7-2 and J usage is TRBJ2-7, with TRBD2 identical over 12 bases. After removal of 6 bases from V and 7 bases from J, the junction contained 13 bases not matched to a gene. CDR3 length equals 16 residues. Looked up from germline, CDR1 is SGHTA and CDR2 is FQGNSA.